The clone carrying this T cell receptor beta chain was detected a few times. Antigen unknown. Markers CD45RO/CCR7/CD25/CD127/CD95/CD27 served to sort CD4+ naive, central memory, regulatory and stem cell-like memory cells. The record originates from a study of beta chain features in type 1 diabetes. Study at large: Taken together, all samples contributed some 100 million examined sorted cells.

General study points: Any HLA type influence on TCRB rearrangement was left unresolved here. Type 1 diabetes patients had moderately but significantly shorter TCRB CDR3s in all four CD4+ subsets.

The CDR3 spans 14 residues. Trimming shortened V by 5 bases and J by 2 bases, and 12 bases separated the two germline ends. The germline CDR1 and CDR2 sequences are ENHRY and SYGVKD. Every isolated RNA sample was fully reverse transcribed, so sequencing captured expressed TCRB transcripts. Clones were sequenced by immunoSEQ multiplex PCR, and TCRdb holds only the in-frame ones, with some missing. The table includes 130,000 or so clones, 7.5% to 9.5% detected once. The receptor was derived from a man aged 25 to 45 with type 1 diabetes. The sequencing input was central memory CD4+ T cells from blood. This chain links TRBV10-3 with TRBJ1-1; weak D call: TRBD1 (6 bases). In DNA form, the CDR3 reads TGTGCCATCAGTATGAAACAGGGTAACACTGAAGCTTTCTTT. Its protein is CAISMKQGNTEAFF.